The rows below give T cell receptor beta chains drawn from one sample of a study of T-cell reconstitution after alpha-beta-depleted transplantation in children. TCRdb called the PCR reads again in MiXCR, with one record for every CDR3 protein. This sample has some 300,000 distinct CDR3 sequences, with approximately 10% found just once. The starting material was PBMCs from the stem cell graft donor, obtained from the stem cell graft. These receptors all come from a human donor who donated a stem cell graft to a child with acute lymphoblastic leukemia. Both conserved end residues are part of each CDR3. The order of the fields is J gene, clone size, V gene, D gene, CDR3 protein, CDR3 DNA. D genes are given only for firm matches. A clone size is listed for some rows: how often the clone was seen (once, few, many), or a class if it is expanded.

j_call: TRBJ1-6; clone_size: few; v_call: TRBV28; d_call: -; cdr3_aa: CASNSLGGSPLHF; cdr3_nt: TGTGCCAGCAACTCCCTGGGGGGCTCACCCCTCCACTTT
j_call: TRBJ1-1; clone_size: few; v_call: TRBV5-1; d_call: TRBD1; cdr3_aa: CASSEPAGGVVNTEAFF; cdr3_nt: TGCGCCAGCAGCGAACCGGCAGGGGGGGTGGTAAACACTGAAGCTTTCTTT
j_call: TRBJ1-1; clone_size: -; v_call: TRBV12-3/TRBV12-4; d_call: -; cdr3_aa: CASSLNRRTEAFF; cdr3_nt: TGTGCCAGCAGTTTAAACCGGCGGACTGAAGCTTTCTTT
j_call: TRBJ2-5; clone_size: few; v_call: TRBV28; d_call: TRBD1; cdr3_aa: CATQGQHIQETQYF; cdr3_nt: TGTGCCACCCAGGGACAGCACATCCAAGAGACCCAGTACTTC
j_call: TRBJ1-4; clone_size: -; v_call: TRBV2; d_call: -; cdr3_aa: CASRDSFPNEKLFF; cdr3_nt: TGTGCCAGCAGGGACAGTTTCCCTAATGAAAAACTGTTTTTT
j_call: TRBJ2-1; clone_size: many; v_call: TRBV12-3/TRBV12-4; d_call: TRBD1; cdr3_aa: CASSFRDRDMHEQFF; cdr3_nt: TGTGCCAGCAGTTTCCGGGACAGGGACATGCATGAGCAGTTCTTC
j_call: TRBJ2-1; clone_size: few; v_call: TRBV4-3; d_call: TRBD2; cdr3_aa: CASSQAGLAGVGGDEQFF; cdr3_nt: TGCGCCAGCAGCCAAGCGGGACTAGCGGGAGTTGGGGGTGATGAGCAGTTCTTC
j_call: TRBJ2-7; clone_size: many; v_call: TRBV6-1; d_call: TRBD1; cdr3_aa: CASAKGTGFYEQYF; cdr3_nt: TGTGCCAGCGCGAAAGGGACAGGGTTCTACGAGCAGTACTTC
j_call: TRBJ2-1; clone_size: many; v_call: TRBV19; d_call: -; cdr3_aa: CASSPREQLYNEQFF; cdr3_nt: TGTGCCAGTAGCCCACGGGAACAACTGTACAATGAGCAGTTCTTC
j_call: TRBJ2-5; clone_size: few; v_call: TRBV29-1; d_call: -; cdr3_aa: CSVERFETQYF; cdr3_nt: TGCAGCGTTGAGAGGTTTGAGACCCAGTACTTC
j_call: TRBJ1-1; clone_size: few; v_call: TRBV7-8; d_call: -; cdr3_aa: CASSLRRGGGRATEAFF; cdr3_nt: TGTGCCAGCAGCTTACGGCGAGGAGGAGGAAGGGCCACTGAAGCTTTCTTT
j_call: TRBJ2-7; clone_size: few; v_call: TRBV5-1; d_call: -; cdr3_aa: CASSVGEGQKGYEQYF; cdr3_nt: TGCGCCAGCAGCGTAGGGGAGGGACAGAAGGGCTACGAGCAGTACTTC
j_call: TRBJ2-3; clone_size: -; v_call: TRBV3-1; d_call: -; cdr3_aa: CASSQDVQGGGDTQYF; cdr3_nt: TGTGCCAGCAGCCAAGATGTCCAGGGGGGGGGAGATACGCAGTATTTT
j_call: TRBJ2-7; clone_size: many; v_call: TRBV20-1; d_call: -; cdr3_aa: CSASGYRGLQAGYEQYF; cdr3_nt: TGCAGTGCTAGTGGCTACCGGGGCTTACAAGCAGGCTACGAGCAGTACTTC
j_call: TRBJ2-3; clone_size: few; v_call: TRBV5-1; d_call: -; cdr3_aa: CASSLNSFGGIGADTQYF; cdr3_nt: TGCGCCAGCAGCTTGAATTCGTTCGGCGGGATTGGGGCAGATACGCAGTATTTT
j_call: TRBJ2-7; clone_size: few; v_call: TRBV11-2; d_call: -; cdr3_aa: CASSSDTRGQYF; cdr3_nt: TGTGCCAGCAGCTCAGATACCCGGGGGCAGTACTTC
j_call: TRBJ1-5; clone_size: -; v_call: TRBV28; d_call: TRBD1; cdr3_aa: CASSHDRVSNQPQHF; cdr3_nt: TGTGCCAGCAGCCATGACAGGGTCAGCAATCAGCCCCAGCATTTT
j_call: TRBJ1-3; clone_size: many; v_call: TRBV21-1; d_call: -; cdr3_aa: CASRKQTEDGGNTIYF; cdr3_nt: TGTGCCAGCAGGAAACAGACCGAGGACGGAGGAAACACCATATATTTT
j_call: TRBJ2-3; clone_size: many; v_call: TRBV20-1; d_call: -; cdr3_aa: CSARIGITSTDTQYF; cdr3_nt: TGCAGTGCCCGAATTGGTATTACTAGCACAGATACGCAGTATTTT
j_call: TRBJ1-5; clone_size: few; v_call: TRBV9; d_call: TRBD1; cdr3_aa: CASSPSWDSHSNQPQHF; cdr3_nt: TGTGCCAGCAGCCCGAGTTGGGACAGCCATAGCAATCAGCCCCAGCATTTT
j_call: TRBJ1-1; clone_size: -; v_call: TRBV7-9; d_call: -; cdr3_aa: CASSRAPPDTEAFF; cdr3_nt: TGTGCCAGCAGCCGCGCCCCACCGGACACTGAAGCTTTCTTT